The TCR beta chain under discussion was sequenced for a study of shared clonotypes between healthy human individuals. Notes on the study in general: Richness estimates generally favored naive over memory subsets. Sampling covered nothing but blood. Tissue TCR repertoires likely differ from those found in blood.

For this clone: Its cognate antigen is unknown.

How the authors handled the data: ImmunoSEQ output lacked quality scores and full-length reads, limiting matched filtering. TCRdb's copy holds only in-frame clones and misses some; the assay was immunoSEQ multiplex PCR. The D gene and trimming were derived from the DNA, and the V and J assignments and clone size from that table. Of 450,000 to 700,000 clones in the sample, around 95% were seen once. Only CD45RO-negative cells positively selected for CCR7 counted as naive CD8 cells, so terminally differentiated effector memory CD45RA+ cells were excluded. Donors, healthy HIV-negative adults, lacked recent acute infections or vaccinations. The CDR3 is 15 amino acids. The ends were cut back, 0 bases at V and 0 bases at J, with 7 bases in the middle. Looked up from germline, CDR1 is MNHEY and CDR2 is SVGAGI.

Sequencing was done on a sample of naive CD8+ T cells sorted from blood. The sequence came from a woman aged 25 to 39 in good health. The chain carries TRBV6-5 and TRBJ2-3; no clear D. CDR3 sequence reads: CASSYSRRSTDTQYF. The CDR3 DNA is TGTGCCAGCAGTTACTCCCGACGGAGCACAGATACGCAGTATTTT.